The following is a T cell receptor (beta chain) sequence with its context. The antigen remains unidentified. This entry belongs to a study of cytomegalovirus exposure and HLA in healthy donors. Findings and caveats of the study: Researchers counted roughly 150 TCR beta chains as cytomegalovirus-associated. Generally TCR sequences proved uncommon, though certain public TCRs appeared in numerous donors.

From germline, CDR1 is KGHSH and CDR2 LQKENI. Trimming removed 3 bases from V and 7 bases from J; junction bases left unmatched: 4. The CDR3 extends over 13 amino acids. Profiling relied on immunoSEQ multiplex PCR, and the TCRdb table lists in-frame clones only, not all of them. Of around 130,000 clones in the sample, over 85% were seen once. Input material: PBMCs. This sequence originates from a man aged 25 to 45 in good health and CMV-seronegative. V usage is TRBV18 and J usage is TRBJ1-1, with TRBD1 matching over 8 bases. CDR3 nucleotides: TGTGCCAGCTCACCGGACAGGGAGAGTGAAGCTTTCTTT. This sequence encodes CASSPDRESEAFF.